This T cell receptor (beta chain) originates from a study of memory CD4+ T cells and cytomegalovirus serostatus. Generated by immunoSEQ multiplex PCR, the TCRdb table keeps only in-frame clones and is missing some. In the table there are about 31,000 clones, around 76% of which are singletons. Single viable CD3+CD4+CD8-CD45RO+ cells were sorted as the memory CD4+ T cells. Trimming took 2 bases from V and 2 from J, leaving 15 bases between them. CDR1 and CDR2 (germline): SQVTM, ANQGSEA. CDR3 size: 15 residues. Material: memory CD4+ T cells from blood. The receptor was isolated from an adult in good health and CMV-seronegative. Some clones in this sample may be carry-over from other donors' samples. This rearrangement joins TRBV29-1 to TRBJ1-1; D gene ambiguous. CDR3 loop: CSVELGGLPNTEAFF. The CDR3 bases are TGCAGCGTTGAACTGGGAGGTCTCCCTAACACTGAAGCTTTCTTT.